The T cell receptor beta chain under discussion was sequenced for a study of blood T cells in healthy people across ages. PCR was performed a second time for about 6 to 11 cycles using a sample-barcoded 5' primer and a J-beta primer mix. In TCRdb, the 5' RACE reads were re-called with MiXCR into one record per CDR3 protein. The sample includes over 750,000 distinct CDR3 sequences, approximately 25% of them seen just once. The CDR3 totals 16 residues. Looked up from germline, CDR1 is SGHVS and CDR2 is FQNEAQ. V trimming: 4 bases; J trimming: 5 bases; junction bases outside the gene matches: 12. The same specimen was also included in a second study, on T cells of mothers and their children.

V usage is TRBV7-8 and J usage is TRBJ2-5; the match to TRBD1 covers 8 bases. Sequenced material: blood. The receptor was isolated from a boy aged 5-17 years in good health. The CDR3 nucleotides are TGTGCCAGCAGCTCCCAAGGGAGATGGGACAGGGAGACCCAGTACTTC. This encodes CASSSQGRWDRETQYF.